This T cell receptor beta chain is from a study of neoadjuvant anti-PD-1 for oral cavity cancer. For the study at large: Nivolumab at 3 mg/kg was mostly given biweekly, three to four doses, pre-surgery. Around day 43, patients without progression received a fourth nivolumab dose before surgery.

Trimming removed 1 base from V and 2 bases from J, with 9 bases in between. Germline CDR1 SGHNT, CDR2 YYREEE (reference sequence). The CDR3 extends over 14 amino acids. To note about this clone: What it binds is not known.

Overall study results and limits: Treg/Th17 ratio rose with pretreatment blood and fell with post-treatment tumor TCRbeta clonality.

Sequenced by immunoSEQ multiplex PCR; TCRdb stores in-frame clones only, minus some. The sample includes tens of thousands of clones, approximately 80% of them seen just once. Analysis of PBMCs was direct, with no culture step. Here the sequenced sample was PBMCs, taken before nivolumab (anti-PD-1) treatment. The TCR was taken from a person aged 35-79 years with oral cavity squamous cell carcinoma. The chain has TRBV5-4 and TRBJ2-5, with unresolved D. CDR3 DNA: TGTGCCAGCAGCTTGACACAGCTACAAGAGACCCAGTACTTC. Protein product: CASSLTQLQETQYF. Full variable domain (remainder filled in from reference TRBV5-4 and TRBJ2-5): ETGVTQSPTHLIKTRGQQVTLRCSSQSGHNTVSWYQQALGQGPQFIFQYYREEENGRGNFPPRFSGLQFPNYSSELNVNALELDDSALYLCASSLTQLQETQYFGPGTRLLVL.